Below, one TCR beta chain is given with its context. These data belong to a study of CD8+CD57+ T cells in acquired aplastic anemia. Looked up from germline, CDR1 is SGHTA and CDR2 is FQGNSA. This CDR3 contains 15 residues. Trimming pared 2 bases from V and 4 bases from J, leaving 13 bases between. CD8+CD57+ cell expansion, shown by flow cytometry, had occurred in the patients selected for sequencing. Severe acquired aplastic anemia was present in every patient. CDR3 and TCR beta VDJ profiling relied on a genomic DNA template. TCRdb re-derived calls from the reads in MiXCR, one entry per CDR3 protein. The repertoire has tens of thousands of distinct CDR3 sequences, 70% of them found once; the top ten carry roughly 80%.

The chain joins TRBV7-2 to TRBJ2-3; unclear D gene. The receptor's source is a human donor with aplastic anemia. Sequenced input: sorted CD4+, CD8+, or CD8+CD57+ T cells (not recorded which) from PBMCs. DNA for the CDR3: TGTGCCAGCAGCTTAACGGGCCAGGCCGCAGATACGCAGTATTTT. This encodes CASSLTGQAADTQYF.